The 32 T cell receptor beta chains listed next were all sequenced from one sample in a study of T cells after yellow fever vaccination. MiXCR, run by TCRdb on the 5' RACE reads, gives a single entry per CDR3 protein. The table lists 50,000 to 60,000 distinct CDR3 sequences, about 5.6% of them singletons. The source was PBMCs, either bulk or a sorted T-cell subset (CD4+, CD8+, memory, or dextramer-sorted; not recorded which), collected on the day of the yellow fever booster vaccination. All receptors come from a man younger than 35 who received the YFV17D yellow fever vaccine.

This clonotype occurred a few times. The CDR3 nucleotides read TGTGCCAGCAGCATAGACAGGGACACCGGGGAGCTGTTTTTT. Protein product: CASSIDRDTGELFF. The chain recombines TRBV5-6 with TRBJ2-2; 7 nucleotides agree with TRBD1. This CDR3 contains 14 residues. Germline CDR1 SGHDT, CDR2 YYEEEE. V lost 4 bases, J lost 3 bases, and 3 bases stayed unmatched.

This clonotype was seen repeatedly, ten times or more. The chain carries TRBV12-3 or TRBV12-4 and TRBJ2-7; the match to TRBD2 covers 9 bases. Trimming cost V 6 bases and J 11 bases; bases outside gene matches: 17. This CDR3 comprises 15 residues. The CDR3 bases are TGTGCCAGCAGCCCCTACGGGAGTGCGGGGGGGCCTAAGTACTTC. This encodes CASSPYGSAGGPKYF.

This clonotype occurred a few times. Written as DNA, the CDR3 is TGCGCCAGCAGCTTGGCCCTATTAGGGATCACTGAAGCTTTCTTT. Translation: CASSLALLGITEAFF. The V gene is TRBV5-1, the J gene TRBJ1-1; D unresolved. The germline V and J ends were trimmed by 0 bases and 4 bases, with 13 bases remaining between them. This CDR3 region has 15 residues. From germline, CDR1 is SGHRS and CDR2 YFSETQ.

This clonotype was found many times. The chain carries TRBV7-9 and TRBJ1-1; D is perhaps TRBD1 (6 bases). Trimming left V 7 bases short and J 8 bases short, with 11 bases between. The CDR3 loop spans 11 amino acids. From germline, CDR1 is SEHNR and CDR2 FQNEAQ (reference sequence). The CDR3 region is CASNQQGEAFF. CDR3 in DNA: TGTGCCAGCAACCAGCAGGGGGAAGCTTTCTTT. The complete variable domain, with remaining parts taken from reference TRBV7-9 and TRBJ1-1, reads DTGVSQNPRHKITKRGQNVTFRCDPISEHNRLYWYRQTLGQGPEFLTYFQNEAQLEKSRLLSDRFSAERPKGSFSTLEIQRTEQGDSAMYLCASNQQGEAFFGQGTRLTVV.

This clonotype was observed many times. This sequence joins TRBV4-3 and TRBJ2-5, with D uncertain. The germline CDR1 and CDR2 sequences are LGHNA and YSLEER. The CDR3 sequence is 16 residues long. Between the trimmed V and J ends, which lost 3 bases and 5 bases, there was a span of 19 bases. CDR3 in DNA: TGCGCCAGCAGCCAGTTATCGGACGGTCTACGTGAGACCCAGTACTTC. It is translated as CASSQLSDGLRETQYF.

This clonotype was recorded many times. CDR3 residues: CAESSTGTGNNSPLHF. The DNA of the CDR3 is TGTGCCGAGTCGTCCACCGGGACGGGGAATAATTCACCCCTCCACTTT. The chain recombines TRBV7-9 with TRBJ1-6, with D maybe TRBD1 (5 bases). In germline, CDR1 is SEHNR, CDR2 FQNEAQ (reference sequence). Trimming took 11 bases from V and 5 from J, leaving 22 bases between them. The CDR3 is made up of 16 amino acids.

The chain has TRBV28 and TRBJ2-7, with 10 positions matching TRBD1. Trimming took 1 base from V and 5 from J; bases not matched to a gene: 5. Germline CDR1 and CDR2: MDHEN and SYDVKM. CDR3 size: 15 residues. CDR3 region: CASSLLRQGANEQYV. DNA for the CDR3: TGTGCCAGCAGTTTATTGAGACAGGGGGCGAACGAGCAGTACGTC.

V is TRBV9 and J is TRBJ1-2; D gene uncertain. This CDR3 is built from 13 residues. Between the trimmed V and J ends, which lost 4 bases and 9 bases, there was a span of 16 bases. Germline CDR1 SGDLS, CDR2 YYNGEE. The CDR3 loop reads CASSPPPGNRYTF. The CDR3 nucleotides are TGTGCCAGCAGCCCCCCGCCGGGAAATCGCTACACCTTC. Together with reference TRBV9 and TRBJ1-2, the CDR3 gives the full variable domain: DSGVTQTPKHLITATGQRVTLRCSPRSGDLSVYWYQQSLDQGLQFLIQYYNGEERAKGNILERFSAQQFPDLHSELNLSSLELGDSALYFCASSPPPGNRYTFGSGTRLTVV.

In its sample, this clonotype was seen many times. V and J are TRBV4-1 and TRBJ2-4; the D gene is possibly TRBD1 (5 bases). The germline V gene has CDR1 MGHRA and CDR2 YSYEKL. The CDR3 extends over 15 amino acids. The V end was cut by 3 bases, the J end by 4 bases, with 13 bases between. CDR3 in DNA: TGCGCCAGCAGCCAGATGCCAGGGCGTAAAAACATTCAGTACTTC. This encodes CASSQMPGRKNIQYF.

This clonotype has a count of ten or more. The V call is TRBV6-5, the J call TRBJ2-3; TRBD2 matches 8 bases. Germline trimming cut 6 bases from V and 0 bases from J; bases unmatched to any gene: 8. The CDR3 runs to 16 residues. From germline, CDR1 is MNHEY and CDR2 SVGAGI. CDR3 sequence: CASSRGRFPSTDTQYF. The CDR3 coding sequence is TGTGCCAGCAGCCGCGGGAGGTTCCCTAGCACAGATACGCAGTATTTT.

In nucleotides, the CDR3 is TGTGCCAGCAGCTTAGTAGGGGCAGGGGTTCAGCCCCAGCATTTT. Translation: CASSLVGAGVQPQHF. This sequence joins TRBV7-2 and TRBJ1-5; TRBD1 might be the D (6 bases). V was clipped by 1 base and J by 6 bases, with 13 bases between them. The CDR3 has 15 amino acids. Germline assignment: CDR1 SGHTA and CDR2 FQGNSA.

The chain couples TRBV11-2 to TRBJ2-5, with 8 bases fitting TRBD2. The CDR3 has 17 residues. J lost 5 bases, V lost 0 bases, and 11 bases had no gene match. The V gene's germline CDR1 is SGHAT and CDR2 FQNNGV. The DNA for the CDR3 is TGTGCCAGCAGCTTAGATCTCAGGGCCGCGGGAGGCGAGACCCAGTACTTC. Its translation: CASSLDLRAAGGETQYF.

This clonotype came up many times. The chain has TRBV12-3 or TRBV12-4 and TRBJ2-3; the D is unclear. Trimming stripped 3 bases from V and 3 bases from J, with 7 bases between. The CDR3 is 13 residues long. The CDR3 nucleotides are TGTGCCAGCAGTTTCCTCGCGACAGATACGCAGTATTTT. This encodes CASSFLATDTQYF.

This clonotype was detected only a few times. V and J are TRBV5-1 and TRBJ1-2; 7 bases line up with TRBD1. The junction had 11 bases not matched to a gene; V was cut back by 4 bases and J by 8 bases. Germline V CDR1 and CDR2: SGHRS, YFSETQ. The CDR3 contains 14 residues. The CDR3 spells CASSPKGQSYGYTF. The CDR3 nucleotides read TGCGCCAGCAGCCCGAAGGGACAGAGTTACGGCTACACCTTC.

This clonotype was found a few times. The chain combines TRBV19 with TRBJ2-2; 9 bases agree with TRBD1. CDR1 LNHDA and CDR2 SQIVND come from the germline V gene (reference sequence). CDR3 length equals 13 residues. The J segment lost 6 bases and the V segment lost 5 bases, leaving 1 base of the junction unmatched. In DNA form, the CDR3 reads TGTGCCAGTAGTCGGACAGGGGCCGGGGAGCTGTTTTTT. Its protein is CASSRTGAGELFF.

V and J are TRBV7-3 and TRBJ1-1; no clear D gene. The V gene lost 0 bases and the J gene lost 7 bases, with 12 bases spanning the gap. The CDR3 extends over 14 amino acids. Germline CDR1 is SGHTA and CDR2 is FQGTGA. This CDR3 is CASSLTSQISEAFF. The CDR3 DNA reads as TGTGCCAGCAGCTTAACTTCCCAAATCAGTGAAGCTTTCTTT.

The chain uses TRBV7-3 and TRBJ2-7; 11 nucleotides agree with TRBD2. CDR3 length: 15 amino acids. CDR1 is SGHTA, CDR2 FQGTGA, per germline. The J segment lost 7 bases and the V segment lost 5 bases, leaving 10 bases of the junction unmatched. CDR3 bases: TGTGCCAGCAGCGATAGCGGGGGGGTGTACAATGAGCAGTACGTC. Translated, it gives CASSDSGGVYNEQYV.

The V call is TRBV6-2 or TRBV6-3, the J call TRBJ2-7; D is ambiguous. The V end lost 5 bases, the J end lost 2 bases, and 10 bases lay between the germline ends. The CDR3 length is 13 residues. The germline V gene encodes CDR1 MNHEY and CDR2 SVGEGT. For the CDR3, the DNA is TGTGCCAGCAGTGCCTCCTACCCCTACGAGCAGTACGTC. Encoded protein: CASSASYPYEQYV.

This clonotype was counted many times. The V gene is TRBV10-3, the J gene TRBJ2-7; 8 bases match TRBD1. The CDR3 sequence is 14 residues long. Per the germline V gene, CDR1 is ENHRY and CDR2 is SYGVKD. Trimming at V came to 5 bases and at J to 4 bases, leaving 7 bases not matched to a gene. The CDR3, as DNA: TGTGCCATCAGTAGACAGGGGACCGGATACGAGCAGTACGTC. Translation gives CAISRQGTGYEQYV.

This chain links TRBV28 with TRBJ2-2; TRBD2 matches at 9 bases. J gave up 7 bases and V 4 bases, and 16 bases lay outside the gene matches. The CDR3 is 18 residues long. Germline V gives CDR1 MDHEN, CDR2 SYDVKM. In nucleotides, the CDR3 is TGTGCCAGCAGTTCCCTGTGGCAGGCTAGCGGGGTCGTCGGGGAGCTGTTTTTT. It codes for CASSSLWQASGVVGELFF.

This clonotype has at least ten counts. This chain joins TRBV20-1 and TRBJ2-3, with TRBD2 identical over 15 bases. This CDR3 is 18 amino acids long. Trimming removed 0 bases from V and 6 bases from J; junction bases left unmatched: 10. Germline V gene data show CDR1 as DFQATT and CDR2 as SNEGSKA (reference sequence). CDR3: CSARDDRTSGGAVDTQYF. The CDR3 nucleotides read TGCAGTGCTAGAGACGACCGGACTAGCGGGGGGGCCGTGGATACGCAGTATTTT.

This clonotype was counted ten times or more. The chain employs TRBV29-1 and TRBJ1-1; no definite D call. This CDR3 has 15 amino acids. The ends were cut back, 3 bases at V and 2 bases at J, with 16 bases in the middle. Germline V CDR1 and CDR2: SQVTM, ANQGSEA. The CDR3 nucleotides are TGCAGCGTTGAGGGCGTCATTTTCGGAAACACTGAAGCTTTCTTT. Translating it yields CSVEGVIFGNTEAFF. Filled out from reference TRBV29-1 and TRBJ1-1, the complete variable domain reads SAVISQKPSRDICQRGTSLTIQCQVDSQVTMMFWYRQQPGQSLTLIATANQGSEATYESGFVIDKFPISRPNLTFSTLTVSNMSPEDSSIYLCSVEGVIFGNTEAFFGQGTRLTVV.

This clonotype has a count of ten or more. The V call is TRBV4-2, the J call TRBJ1-1; possibly TRBD1 for D (5 bases). The CDR3 is 14 residues long. V was clipped by 5 bases and J by 1 base, with 11 bases between them. Germline CDR1 LGHNA, CDR2 YNFKEQ. The CDR3 sequence is CASSSPDKNTEAFF. For the CDR3, the DNA is TGTGCCAGCAGCTCCCCGGACAAGAACACTGAAGCTTTCTTT.

This clonotype was counted ten times or more. J is TRBJ2-7 and V is TRBV14, with TRBD2 as a possible D gene (6 bases). This CDR3 comprises 14 residues. The ends were cut back, 0 bases at V and 6 bases at J, with 12 bases in the middle. Germline loops: CDR1 SGHDN, CDR2 FVKESK. CDR3 DNA sequence: TGTGCCAGCAGCCAAGATATTGGAGGGGTCGAGCAGTACTTC. This gives the protein CASSQDIGGVEQYF.

This clonotype was picked up many times. The chain has TRBV11-2 and TRBJ2-1, with TRBD2 matching 7 bases. V lost 5 bases, J lost 4 bases, and 5 bases stayed unmatched. Germline V CDR1 and CDR2: SGHAT, FQNNGV. The CDR3 sequence is 14 residues long. Written as DNA, the CDR3 is TGTGCCAGCAGCCCAGATAGCGGGTACAATGAGCAGTTCTTC. It encodes CASSPDSGYNEQFF.

There are many counts of this clonotype. V is TRBV10-3 and J is TRBJ1-1; D unclear. Trimming pared 3 bases from V and 1 base from J, leaving 12 bases between. The CDR3 loop spans 15 amino acids. CDR1 and CDR2 from the germline V gene are ENHRY and SYGVKD. CDR3 sequence (DNA): TGTGCCATCAGTGATTTCGGGTCGGGGAACACTGAAGCTTTCTTT. Translation: CAISDFGSGNTEAFF.

The rearrangement links TRBV4-3 to TRBJ2-5; no definite D call. The germline V gene encodes CDR1 LGHNA and CDR2 YSLEER. Trimming left V 0 bases short and J 1 base short, with 9 bases between. This CDR3 contains 15 residues. As DNA, the CDR3 is TGCGCCAGCAGCCAAGATCAGTCGTCCCAAGAGACCCAGTACTTC. This gives the protein CASSQDQSSQETQYF.

This clonotype was counted many times. The chain combines TRBV20-1 with TRBJ2-7; D uncertain. This CDR3 is 13 amino acids long. CDR1 is DFQATT, CDR2 SNEGSKA, per germline (reference sequence). Trimming cost V 5 bases and J 1 base, with 12 bases left between them. The CDR3 spells CSAHFGRSYEQYF. The DNA for the CDR3 is TGCAGTGCTCACTTCGGACGGTCCTACGAGCAGTACTTC.

This clonotype was picked up a small number of times. This chain links TRBV6-5 with TRBJ2-1, with TRBD1 identical over 10 bases. This CDR3 has 16 residues. J was trimmed by 0 bases and V by 4 bases; bases with no gene match: 3. Germline CDR1 and CDR2: MNHEY and SVGAGI. The DNA of the CDR3 is TGTGCCAGCAGTTCTTGGACAGGGGGCTCCTACAATGAGCAGTTCTTC. Protein sequence: CASSSWTGGSYNEQFF.

This clonotype was counted at least ten times. The V gene is TRBV7-9, the J gene TRBJ1-2; TRBD1 is a possible D gene (5 bases). This CDR3 is 14 amino acids long. Trimming removed 3 bases from V and 2 bases from J, with 10 bases in between. Per germline, CDR1 SEHNR and CDR2 FQNEAQ (reference sequence). The CDR3 loop reads CASSFSTENYGYTF. CDR3 nucleotide sequence: TGTGCCAGCAGCTTTTCGACAGAGAACTATGGCTACACCTTC.

The table lists this clonotype with many counts. The chain is built from TRBV20-1 and TRBJ2-3; 8 bases line up with TRBD1. The CDR3 extends over 14 amino acids. The junction had 4 bases not matched to a gene; V was cut back by 2 bases and J by 3 bases. Germline values: CDR1 DFQATT, CDR2 SNEGSKA (reference sequence). CDR3 DNA sequence: TGCAGTGCTAGAAAACAGGGGGTGACAGATACGCAGTATTTT. Translating it yields CSARKQGVTDTQYF.

In this sample, this clonotype turned up many times. V and J are TRBV28 and TRBJ2-3; D may match TRBD1 or TRBD2 (5 bases each). CDR1 and CDR2 from the germline V gene are MDHEN and SYDVKM. This CDR3 region has 13 residues. Trimming took off 5 bases at V and 8 bases at J, with 14 bases between the two ends. CDR3 in DNA: TGTGCCAGCAGTCTCCCAGGGCGGGTTACGCAGTATTTT. Its translation: CASSLPGRVTQYF.